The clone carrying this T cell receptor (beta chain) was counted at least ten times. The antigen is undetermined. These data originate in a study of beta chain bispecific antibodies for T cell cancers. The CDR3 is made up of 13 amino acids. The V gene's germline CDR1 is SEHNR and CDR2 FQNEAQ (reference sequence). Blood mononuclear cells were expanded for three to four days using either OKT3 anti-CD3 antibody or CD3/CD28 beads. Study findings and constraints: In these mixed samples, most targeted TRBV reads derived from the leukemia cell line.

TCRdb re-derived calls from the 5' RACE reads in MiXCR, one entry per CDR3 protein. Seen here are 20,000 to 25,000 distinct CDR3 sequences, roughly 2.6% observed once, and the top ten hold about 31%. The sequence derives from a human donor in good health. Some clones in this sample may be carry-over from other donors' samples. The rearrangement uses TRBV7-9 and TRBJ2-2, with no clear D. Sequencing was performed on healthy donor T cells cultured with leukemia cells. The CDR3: CAPNSLNTGELFF. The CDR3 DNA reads TGTGCTCCGAACAGCCTGAACACCGGGGAGCTGTTTTTT. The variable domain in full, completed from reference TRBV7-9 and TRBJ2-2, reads DTGVSQNPRHKITKRGQNVTFRCDPISEHNRLYWYRQTLGQGPEFLTYFQNEAQLEKSRLLSDRFSAERPKGSFSTLEIQRTEQGDSAMYLCAPNSLNTGELFFGEGSRLTVL.